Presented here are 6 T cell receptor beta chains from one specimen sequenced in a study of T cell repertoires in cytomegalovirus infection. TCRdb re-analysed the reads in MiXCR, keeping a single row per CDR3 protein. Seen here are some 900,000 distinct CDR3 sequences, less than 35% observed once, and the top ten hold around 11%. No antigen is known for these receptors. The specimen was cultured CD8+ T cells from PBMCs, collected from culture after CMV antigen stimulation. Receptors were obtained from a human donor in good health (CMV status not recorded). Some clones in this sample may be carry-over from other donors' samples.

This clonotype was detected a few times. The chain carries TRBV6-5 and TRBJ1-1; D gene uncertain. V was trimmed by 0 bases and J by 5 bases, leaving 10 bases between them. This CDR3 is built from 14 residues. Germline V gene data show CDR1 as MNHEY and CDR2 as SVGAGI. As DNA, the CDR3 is TGTGCCAGCAGTTACTCGGACTCGGGAACTGAAGCTTTCTTT. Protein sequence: CASSYSDSGTEAFF.

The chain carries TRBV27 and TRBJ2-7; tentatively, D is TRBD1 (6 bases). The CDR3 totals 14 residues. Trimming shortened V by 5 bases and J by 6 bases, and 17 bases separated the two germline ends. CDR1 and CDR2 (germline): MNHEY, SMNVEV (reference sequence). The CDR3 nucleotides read TGTGCCAGCAGTATCTCAACAGGGTCAGGCGAGCAGTACGTC. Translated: CASSISTGSGEQYV.

The CDR3 DNA reads TGTGCCAGTCCCCTTTCTCAGAACTACGAGCAGTACGTC. Its translation is CASPLSQNYEQYV. The chain combines TRBV19 with TRBJ2-7, with D uncertain. Trimming cost V 8 bases and J 3 bases, with 14 bases left between them. The V gene's germline CDR1 is LNHDA and CDR2 SQIVND (reference sequence). The CDR3 totals 13 residues.

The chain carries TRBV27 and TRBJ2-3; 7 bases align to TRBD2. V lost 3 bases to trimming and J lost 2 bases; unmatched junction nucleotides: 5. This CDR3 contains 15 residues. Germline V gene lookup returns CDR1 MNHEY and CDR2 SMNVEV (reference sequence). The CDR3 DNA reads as TGTGCCAGCAGTTTCGGGGGACTAAACACAGATACGCAGTATTTT. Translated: CASSFGGLNTDTQYF.

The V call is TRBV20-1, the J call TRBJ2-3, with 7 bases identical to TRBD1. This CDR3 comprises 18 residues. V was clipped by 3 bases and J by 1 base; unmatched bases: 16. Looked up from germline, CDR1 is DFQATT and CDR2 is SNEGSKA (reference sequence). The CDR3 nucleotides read TGCAGTGCTAGGTCCGGGACAGATTACCGTCGGGGCACAGATACGCAGTATTTT. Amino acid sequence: CSARSGTDYRRGTDTQYF.

CDR3 loop: CASSLDQARYYGYTF. CDR3 nucleotides: TGTGCCAGCAGCTTAGATCAGGCTCGTTACTATGGCTACACCTTC. V and J are TRBV7-6 and TRBJ1-2; D not resolved. Deletions cut 1 base from V and 3 bases from J, with 12 bases between. Germline V gene lookup returns CDR1 SGHVS and CDR2 FNYEAQ. The CDR3 loop spans 15 amino acids.